The clone carrying this TCR beta chain was observed a handful of times. Its antigen is undetermined. This entry is derived from a study of T cell repertoires in cytomegalovirus infection. Study-level background: Evidence of both CMV infection and a matching HLA type came from public TCR beta signatures.

This CDR3 region has 14 residues. CDR1 and CDR2 (germline): SNHLY, FYNNEI. Trimming left V 3 bases short and J 7 bases short, with 15 bases between. TCRdb fed the reads into MiXCR, producing one record per CDR3 protein. The data show 350,000 to 500,000 distinct CDR3 sequences, with approximately 32% seen just once and roughly 13% held by the top ten. Study findings and constraints: Dominating the ex vivo response were HLA-C-restricted CMV-specific TCR beta clonotypes.

This TCR derives from a human donor in good health (CMV status not recorded). Some clones in this sample may be carry-over from other donors' samples. What was sequenced was PBMCs. The gene calls are TRBV2 and TRBJ1-1, with a possible D match to TRBD1 (6 bases). The CDR3 DNA follows: TGTGCCAGCAGTGAGAGACAGGAGAACGGTGAAGCTTTCTTT. This gives the protein CASSERQENGEAFF.